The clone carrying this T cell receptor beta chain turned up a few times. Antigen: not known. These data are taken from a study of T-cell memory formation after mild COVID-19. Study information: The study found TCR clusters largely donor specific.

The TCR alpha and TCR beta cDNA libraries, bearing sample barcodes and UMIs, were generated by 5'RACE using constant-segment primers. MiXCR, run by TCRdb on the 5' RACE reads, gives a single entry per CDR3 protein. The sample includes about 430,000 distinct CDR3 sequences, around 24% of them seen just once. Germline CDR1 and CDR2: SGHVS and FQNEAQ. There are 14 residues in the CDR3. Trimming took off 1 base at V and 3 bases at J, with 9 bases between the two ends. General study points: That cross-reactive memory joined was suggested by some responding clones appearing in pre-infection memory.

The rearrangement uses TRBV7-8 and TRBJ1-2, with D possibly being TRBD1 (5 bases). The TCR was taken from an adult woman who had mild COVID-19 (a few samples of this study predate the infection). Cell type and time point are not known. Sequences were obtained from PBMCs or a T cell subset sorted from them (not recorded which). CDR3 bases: TGTGCCAGCAGCTTAGGGGGGTGGGACTATGGCTACACCTTC. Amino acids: CASSLGGWDYGYTF.